Below are 21 T cell receptor beta chains sequenced from a single sample in a study of a mutant IDH1 vaccine in newly diagnosed glioma. Generated by immunoSEQ multiplex PCR, the TCRdb table keeps only in-frame clones and is missing some. Here the sample spans around 50,000 clones, less than 75% being singletons. No antigen has been identified for these receptors. Regarding time point: week 47, end of study. Vaccination used 300 ug of mutant IDH1 20-mer peptide per dose, with topical imiquimod. The sample consisted of peripheral blood mononuclear cells (PBMCs), taken from a glioma patient whose treatment included an IDH1 peptide vaccine. Receptors were obtained from a man aged 35-49 years with glioma. Some clones in this sample may be carry-over from other donors' samples.

CDR3 sequence reads: CASSYLEEQYF. DNA for the CDR3: TGTGCCAGCAGTTACTTGGAGGAGCAGTACTTC. The V gene is TRBV6-6, the J gene TRBJ2-7; no definite D call. The germline gives CDR1 MNHNY, CDR2 SVGAGI (reference sequence). CDR3 length: 11 amino acids. The ends were cut back, 1 base at V and 7 bases at J, with 5 bases in the middle.

The genes are TRBV19 and TRBJ2-7; D unclear. V was shortened by 6 bases and J by 6 bases, with 21 bases between the two germline ends. The CDR3 is made up of 15 amino acids. Germline loops: CDR1 LNHDA, CDR2 SQIVND (reference sequence). The CDR3 spells CASRDATRQSGEQYF. CDR3 nucleotide sequence: TGTGCCAGTAGGGATGCTACACGGCAGTCAGGCGAGCAGTACTTC.

The chain joins TRBV25-1 to TRBJ2-1; no reliable D call. Germline CDR1 reads MGHDK; CDR2 reads SYGVNS. This CDR3 comprises 10 residues. Trimming removed 6 bases from V and 9 bases from J, with 6 bases in between. The CDR3 region is CASSWGEQFF. As DNA, the CDR3 is TGTGCCAGCAGCTGGGGTGAGCAGTTCTTC.

The chain employs TRBV13 and TRBJ2-7; 12 bases line up with TRBD1. This CDR3 region has 17 residues. CDR1 PRHDT and CDR2 FYEKMQ come from the germline V gene (reference sequence). With V trimmed by 5 bases and J by 4 bases, 12 bases remained unmatched. The DNA for the CDR3 is TGTGCCAGCAGCGTCGCCCCCGGGACAGGGGGCGGGTACGAGCAGTACTTC. It yields the protein CASSVAPGTGGGYEQYF.

This clone showed up just a few times. The chain combines TRBV6-5 with TRBJ2-1; maybe TRBD1 (6 bases). This CDR3 has 13 amino acids. V was pared by 5 bases and J by 14 bases, with 19 bases between. Per germline, CDR1 MNHEY and CDR2 SVGAGI. CDR3 sequence: CASSLDTQGTKFF. The CDR3 nucleotides are TGTGCCAGCAGTCTGGATACACAGGGTACGAAGTTCTTC.

This clone was found a few times. The chain employs TRBV18 and TRBJ1-2; 10 bases fit TRBD1. The CDR3 totals 13 residues. Germline V gene sequence: CDR1 KGHSH, CDR2 LQKENI. J gave up 6 bases and V 5 bases, and 3 bases lay outside the gene matches. The CDR3 sequence is CASSEGQGNGYTF. The CDR3 bases are TGTGCCAGCTCAGAGGGACAGGGGAATGGCTACACCTTC.

The chain joins TRBV20-1 to TRBJ1-2, with 7 bases fitting TRBD1. In germline, CDR1 is DFQATT, CDR2 SNEGSKA (reference sequence). The CDR3 loop spans 11 amino acids. V trimming: 5 bases; J trimming: 4 bases; junction bases outside the gene matches: 1. The CDR3 DNA reads TGCAGTGCTTGGACAGGCTATGGCTACACCTTC. The encoded protein is CSAWTGYGYTF.

This clone was counted a few times. The V and J genes are TRBV2 and TRBJ1-5, with 10 bases aligning to TRBD1. The CDR3 length is 13 residues. Germline CDR1 reads SNHLY; CDR2 reads FYNNEI. V gave up 10 bases and J gave up 4 bases; unmatched junction bases: 4. DNA of the CDR3: TGTGCCACACGACAGGGGGCTAATCAGCCCCAGCATTTT. It yields the protein CATRQGANQPQHF.

The V gene is TRBV7-8, the J gene TRBJ2-7; 8 bases fit TRBD1. The length of the CDR3 is 15 residues. Unmatched junction bases numbered 4, after V lost 1 base and J lost 2 bases. From germline, CDR1 is SGHVS and CDR2 FQNEAQ. CDR3 sequence (DNA): TGTGCCAGCAGCTTAGGCCGGGACAGGCCCTACGAGCAGTACTTC. Translation gives CASSLGRDRPYEQYF.

The table lists this clone with a few counts. The CDR3 coding sequence is TGTGCCAGCAGCCGAGATTACGCCCATAACTATGGCTACACCTTC. It encodes CASSRDYAHNYGYTF. The chain combines TRBV5-6 with TRBJ1-2; D unclear. The CDR3 is made up of 15 amino acids. Germline CDR1 SGHDT, CDR2 YYEEEE. V was shortened by 4 bases and J by 1 base, with 14 bases between the two germline ends.

The V and J genes are TRBV7-2 and TRBJ2-3; D may correspond to TRBD1 or TRBD2 (5 bases each). Germline assignment: CDR1 SGHTA and CDR2 FQGNSA. V gave up 4 bases and J gave up 6 bases, with 26 bases separating them. The CDR3 covers 18 residues. CDR3 sequence reads: CASSSLFGDSLGSDTQYF. CDR3 sequence (DNA): TGTGCCAGCAGCTCCTTGTTCGGTGACAGTCTGGGGAGCGATACGCAGTATTTT.

The CDR3 DNA sequence: TGCGCCAGTCACGCATCGGAGAATGAGCAGTTCTTC. The encoded protein is CASHASENEQFF. The V call is TRBV5-1, the J call TRBJ2-1; no firm D call. Germline V gene sequence: CDR1 SGHRS, CDR2 YFSETQ. The CDR3 spans 12 residues. The germline V and J ends were trimmed by 8 bases and 7 bases, with 13 bases remaining between them.

The genes are TRBV27 and TRBJ1-2, with D possibly TRBD1 on 6 matching bases. The germline CDR1 and CDR2 sequences are MNHEY and SMNVEV (reference sequence). V was pared by 4 bases and J by 6 bases, with 15 bases between. The CDR3 is 14 residues long. The CDR3 coding sequence is TGTGCCAGCAGTTCATCGATGGGGGCTCATGGCTACACCTTC. Protein sequence: CASSSSMGAHGYTF.

The gene calls are TRBV2 and TRBJ1-6, with D maybe TRBD1 (6 bases). V was pared by 2 bases and J by 1 base, with 24 bases between. Germline V lookup: CDR1 SNHLY, CDR2 FYNNEI. CDR3 length: 21 residues. This CDR3 reads CASSEPGGHRALGSYNSPLHF. In DNA, the CDR3 is TGTGCCAGCAGTGAACCGGGGGGTCACAGGGCATTAGGGTCCTATAATTCACCCCTCCACTTT.

The CDR3 reads CASSDVGDYEQYF. As DNA, the CDR3 is TGTGCCAGCAGTGATGTAGGGGACTACGAGCAGTACTTC. This chain connects TRBV2 to TRBJ2-7; D might be TRBD1 (5 bases). This CDR3 contains 13 residues. The germline CDR1 and CDR2 sequences are SNHLY and FYNNEI. V dropped 3 bases and J dropped 3 bases, with 9 bases sitting between them.

Here the CDR3 reads CASKSEGSNQPQHF. The CDR3 DNA follows: TGTGCCAGTAAGTCTGAGGGCAGCAATCAGCCCCAGCATTTT. This sequence joins TRBV19 and TRBJ1-5, with D uncertain. The CDR3 has 14 amino acids. The V end was cut by 7 bases, the J end by 1 base, with 11 bases between. Germline V gene lookup returns CDR1 LNHDA and CDR2 SQIVND (reference sequence).

The chain employs TRBV2 and TRBJ1-1; D may be TRBD1 (5 bases). Germline CDR1 and CDR2: SNHLY and FYNNEI. V lost 4 bases to trimming and J lost 5 bases, with 14 bases between them. The CDR3 is made up of 14 amino acids. CDR3 region: CASSVGGGVTEAFF. The CDR3 nucleotides are TGTGCCAGCAGTGTCGGCGGAGGGGTAACTGAAGCTTTCTTT.

J is TRBJ1-5 and V is TRBV18; D possibly corresponds to TRBD1 (5 bases). Trimming removed 4 bases from V and 8 bases from J, with 15 bases in between. The CDR3 has 14 residues. Germline-derived CDR1 and CDR2 are KGHSH and LQKENI. The CDR3 region is CASSQGPDGEPQHF. Written as DNA, the CDR3 is TGTGCCAGCTCACAGGGGCCGGACGGGGAGCCCCAGCATTTT.

This chain uses TRBV6-5 with TRBJ1-5, with D unclear. Trimming removed 8 bases at V and 4 bases at J, with 12 bases between. The germline CDR1 and CDR2 sequences are MNHEY and SVGAGI. This CDR3 comprises 13 residues. The CDR3 coding sequence is TGTGCCAGCTCCCTAGGGTGGAATCAGCCCCAGCATTTT. This encodes CASSLGWNQPQHF.

In this sample, this clone turned up once. This sequence joins TRBV7-9 and TRBJ2-5; D perhaps matches TRBD1 (5 bases). Trimming left V 1 base short and J 4 bases short, with 13 bases between. Per the germline V gene, CDR1 is SEHNR and CDR2 is FQNEAQ (reference sequence). The CDR3 covers 15 residues. In DNA form, the CDR3 reads TGTGCCAGCAGCTTAGATTCATTAGGGGCAGAGACCCAGTACTTC. It yields the protein CASSLDSLGAETQYF.

J is TRBJ2-5 and V is TRBV5-3; 10 nucleotides line up with TRBD2. TRBV5-3 counts as an open reading frame of uncertain function. The CDR3 spans 19 residues. With 4 bases clipped from V and 1 base from J, the junction kept 16 bases outside the gene matches. CDR3 sequence: CARSQALAGNLGSQETQYF. The CDR3, as DNA: TGTGCCAGAAGCCAAGCACTAGCGGGGAACCTCGGAAGCCAAGAGACCCAGTACTTC.